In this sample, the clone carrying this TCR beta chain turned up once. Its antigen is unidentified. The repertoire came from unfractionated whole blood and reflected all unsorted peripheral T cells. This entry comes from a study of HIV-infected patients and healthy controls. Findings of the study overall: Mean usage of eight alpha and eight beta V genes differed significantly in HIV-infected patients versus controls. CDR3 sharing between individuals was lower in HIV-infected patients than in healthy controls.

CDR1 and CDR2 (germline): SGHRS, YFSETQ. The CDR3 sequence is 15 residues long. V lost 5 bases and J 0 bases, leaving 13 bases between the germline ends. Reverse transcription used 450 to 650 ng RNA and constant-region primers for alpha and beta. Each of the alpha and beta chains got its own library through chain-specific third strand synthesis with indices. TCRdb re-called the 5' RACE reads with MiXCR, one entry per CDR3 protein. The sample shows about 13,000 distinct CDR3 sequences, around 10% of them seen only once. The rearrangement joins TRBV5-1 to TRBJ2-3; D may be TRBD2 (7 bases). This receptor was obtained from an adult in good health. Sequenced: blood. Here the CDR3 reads CASRSGGASTDTQYF. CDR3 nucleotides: TGCGCCAGCAGGTCTGGGGGGGCCAGCACAGATACGCAGTATTTT. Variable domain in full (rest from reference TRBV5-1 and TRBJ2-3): KAGVTQTPRYLIKTRGQQVTLSCSPISGHRSVSWYQQTPGQGLQFLFEYFSETQRNKGNFPGRFSGRQFSNSRSEMNVSTLELGDSALYLCASRSGGASTDTQYFGPGTRLTVL.